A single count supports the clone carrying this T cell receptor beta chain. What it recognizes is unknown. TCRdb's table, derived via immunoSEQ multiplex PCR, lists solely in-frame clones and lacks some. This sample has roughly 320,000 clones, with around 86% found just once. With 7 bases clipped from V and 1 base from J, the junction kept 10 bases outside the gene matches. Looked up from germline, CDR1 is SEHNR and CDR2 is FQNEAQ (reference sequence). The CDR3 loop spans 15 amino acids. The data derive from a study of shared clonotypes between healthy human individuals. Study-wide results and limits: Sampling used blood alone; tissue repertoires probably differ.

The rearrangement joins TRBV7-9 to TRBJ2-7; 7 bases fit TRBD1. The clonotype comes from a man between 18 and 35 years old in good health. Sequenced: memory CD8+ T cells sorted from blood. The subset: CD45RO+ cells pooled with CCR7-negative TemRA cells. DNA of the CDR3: TGTGCCAGCACTTTGGGGACAGCCTCTTCCTACGAGCAGTACTTC. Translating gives CASTLGTASSYEQYF.